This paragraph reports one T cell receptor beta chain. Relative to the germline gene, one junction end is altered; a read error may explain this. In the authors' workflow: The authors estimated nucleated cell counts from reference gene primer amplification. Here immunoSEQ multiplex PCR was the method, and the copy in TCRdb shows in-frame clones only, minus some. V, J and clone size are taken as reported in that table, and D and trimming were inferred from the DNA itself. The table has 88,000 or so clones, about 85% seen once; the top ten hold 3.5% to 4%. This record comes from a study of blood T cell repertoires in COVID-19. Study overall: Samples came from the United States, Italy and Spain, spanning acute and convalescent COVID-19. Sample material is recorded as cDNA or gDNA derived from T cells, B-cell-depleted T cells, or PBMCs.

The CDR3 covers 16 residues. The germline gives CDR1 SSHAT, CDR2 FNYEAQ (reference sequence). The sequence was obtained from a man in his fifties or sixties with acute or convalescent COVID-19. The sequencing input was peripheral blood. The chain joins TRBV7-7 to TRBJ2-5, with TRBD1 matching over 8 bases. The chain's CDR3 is CASSFGNRGDVETQYF. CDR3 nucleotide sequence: TGTGCTAGCAGCTTCGGTAACAGGGGGGATGTTGAGACCCAGTACTTC.